Sequencing of this T cell receptor beta chain was carried out in a study of regulatory T cells in long-lasting Graves disease. Arm-PCR of CDR3 regions and iRepertoire HTBI primers were the basis on which TCR beta libraries were built. One entry per CDR3 protein, called by TCRdb with MiXCR from the multiplex PCR reads. The sample records 350,000 to 550,000 distinct CDR3 sequences, less than 15% being singletons. Time point indicated: newly diagnosed GD, antithyroid drugs for less than 3 months. PBMCs provided the RNA from which the TCR library was made. Germline V gene data show CDR1 as KGHSH and CDR2 as LQKENI. After removal of 1 base from V and 6 bases from J, the junction contained 2 bases not matched to a gene. This CDR3 region has 14 residues. This clonotype turned up a few times. The sample also formed part of further work on T cells in Graves' hyperthyroidism and ophthalmopathy. That study adds: A first-round RT-PCR of the TCR CDR3 used the HTBI primer set.

The J gene is TRBJ2-2, the V gene TRBV18, with TRBD1 matching over 7 bases. This clonotype was sampled from a woman aged 45-60 years with Graves disease. The material was peripheral blood mononuclear cells (PBMCs), obtained at new diagnosis, from a patient treated with antithyroid drugs. CDR3 sequence reads: CASSPQQGPGELFF. The CDR3 DNA is TGTGCCAGCTCACCACAACAGGGGCCCGGGGAGCTGTTTTTT.